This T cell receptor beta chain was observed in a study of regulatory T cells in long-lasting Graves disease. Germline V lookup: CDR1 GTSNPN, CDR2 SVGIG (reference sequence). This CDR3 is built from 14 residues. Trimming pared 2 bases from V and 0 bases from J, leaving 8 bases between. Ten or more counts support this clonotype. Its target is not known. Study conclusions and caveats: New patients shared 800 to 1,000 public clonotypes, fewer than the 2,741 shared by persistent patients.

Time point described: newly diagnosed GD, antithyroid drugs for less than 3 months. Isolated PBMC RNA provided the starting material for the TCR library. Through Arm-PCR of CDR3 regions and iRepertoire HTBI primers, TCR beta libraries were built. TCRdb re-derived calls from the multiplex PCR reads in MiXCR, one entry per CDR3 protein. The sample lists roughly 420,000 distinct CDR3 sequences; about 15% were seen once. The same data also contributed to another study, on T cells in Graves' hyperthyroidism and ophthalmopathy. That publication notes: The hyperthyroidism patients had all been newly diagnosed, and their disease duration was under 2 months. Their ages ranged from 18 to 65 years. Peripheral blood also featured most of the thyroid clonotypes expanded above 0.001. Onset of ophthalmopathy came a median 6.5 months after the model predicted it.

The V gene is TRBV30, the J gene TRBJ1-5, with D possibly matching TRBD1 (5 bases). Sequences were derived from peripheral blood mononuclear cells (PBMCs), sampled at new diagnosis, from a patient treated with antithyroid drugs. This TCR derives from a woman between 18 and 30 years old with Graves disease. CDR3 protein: CAWSKDTSNQPQHF. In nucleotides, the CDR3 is TGTGCCTGGAGTAAGGACACTAGCAATCAGCCCCAGCATTTT.